The clone carrying this TCR beta chain was picked up many times. The source material, RNA transcripts, was used to amplify TCR beta CDR3 regions. Primed by the HTBI set, a first-round RT-PCR was run on the TCR CDR3. TCRdb reanalysed the multiplex PCR reads using MiXCR and keeps one entry per CDR3 protein. The sample includes approximately 410,000 distinct CDR3 sequences, about an eighth of them seen just once. The source of the sample is a study of T cells in Graves' hyperthyroidism and ophthalmopathy. Germline V gene data show CDR1 as SQVTM and CDR2 as ANQGSEA. Trimming removed 5 bases at V and 8 bases at J, with 12 bases between. This CDR3 has 11 residues. Investigators excluded patients with uncontrolled infection, other autoimmune disease, pregnancy or lactation.

The clonotype comes from a woman under 30 with Graves' hyperthyroidism. The chain has TRBV29-1 and TRBJ1-1; D is uncertain. The sample was blood. The CDR3 DNA sequence: TGCAGCGTTAGATCTTCAGCCGAAGCTTTCTTT. This codes for CSVRSSAEAFF.